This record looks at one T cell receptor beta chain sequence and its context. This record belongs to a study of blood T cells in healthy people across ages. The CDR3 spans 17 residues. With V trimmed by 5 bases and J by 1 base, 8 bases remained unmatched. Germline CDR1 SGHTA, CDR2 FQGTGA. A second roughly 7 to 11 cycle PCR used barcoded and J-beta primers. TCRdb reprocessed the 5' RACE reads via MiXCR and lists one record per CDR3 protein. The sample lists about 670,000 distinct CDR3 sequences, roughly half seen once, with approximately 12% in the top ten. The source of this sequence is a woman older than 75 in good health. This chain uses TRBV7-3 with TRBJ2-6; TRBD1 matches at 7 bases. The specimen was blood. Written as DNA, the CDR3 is TGTGCCAGCAGCCACTGGACAGGCGGTTCTGGGGCCAACGTCCTGACTTTC. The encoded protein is CASSHWTGGSGANVLTF.